This T cell receptor (beta chain) was found in a study of neurological immune-mediated disorders. Whole-study results and caveats: Whereas HTLV-1-associated myelopathy showed the most TCR clonal expansion, multiple sclerosis showed the least, with levels below those of healthy controls.

The CDR3 totals 14 residues. Trimming took 3 bases from V and 4 from J, leaving 7 bases between them. From germline, CDR1 is LNHDA and CDR2 SQIVND (reference sequence). 2 million PBMCs stored at -80 C were the source of the unsorted libraries. The making of cDNA relied on 5'RACE with 10-nucleotide random UMIs. TCRdb used MiXCR to reprocess the 5' RACE reads, holding one entry per CDR3 protein. The table shows roughly 65,000 distinct CDR3 sequences, with approximately 5.3% occurring only once. Comment on this clonotype: Its cognate antigen is unknown.

The clonotype was recovered from a human donor with multiple sclerosis. The donor label of this sample is uncertain. The sample taken for sequencing was PBMCs. This chain joins TRBV19 and TRBJ2-6; D is ambiguous. The CDR3, as DNA: TGTGCCAGTAGTATGTCCCCCGGGGCCAACGTCCTGACTTTC. Its protein is CASSMSPGANVLTF.